The rows below give T cell receptor beta chains drawn from one sample of a study of T cells expressing NK-cell markers. After re-calling the 5' RACE reads, TCRdb lists one entry per CDR3 protein, DNA absent. With roughly 390,000 distinct CDR3 sequences in the sample, the ten largest clones hold about 10%. Material for sequencing was blood T cells: a sorted CD56 or NKG2C T cell subset, CD4+ or CD8+ T cells, or bulk PBMC T cells (not recorded which). The receptors stem from a woman aged 45 to 65 in good health. The CDR3 runs from the conserved cysteine through the conserved F or W.

J gene: TRBJ2-3; V gene: TRBV5-1; CDR3 protein: CASSLTERDTQYF
J gene: TRBJ2-7; V gene: TRBV12-3/TRBV12-4; CDR3 protein: CASRPSGSGSEQYF
J gene: TRBJ1-2; V gene: TRBV12-3/TRBV12-4; CDR3 protein: CASNFGGSAYGYTF
J gene: TRBJ2-7; V gene: TRBV5-1; CDR3 protein: CASSLMDGNEQYF
J gene: TRBJ1-1; V gene: TRBV27; CDR3 protein: CASSLGTGQMNTEAFF
J gene: TRBJ2-1; V gene: TRBV20-1; CDR3 protein: CSASKGLAVEQFF
J gene: TRBJ2-7; V gene: TRBV2; CDR3 protein: CASRTEGGPSYEQYF
J gene: TRBJ2-7; V gene: TRBV28; CDR3 protein: CASSSRREPYEQYF
J gene: TRBJ2-3; V gene: TRBV18; CDR3 protein: CASSRTSGLSDTQYF
J gene: TRBJ2-7; V gene: TRBV30; CDR3 protein: CAWNSGFPYEQYF
J gene: TRBJ2-3; V gene: TRBV7-3; CDR3 protein: CASSQTSGIADTQYF
J gene: TRBJ1-5; V gene: TRBV9; CDR3 protein: CASSASPEGNQPQHF
J gene: TRBJ2-2; V gene: TRBV6-5; CDR3 protein: CATSGTSRTGELFF
J gene: TRBJ1-2; V gene: TRBV11-2; CDR3 protein: CASSSMGSRSYGYTF
J gene: TRBJ1-4; V gene: TRBV7-7; CDR3 protein: CASSQTGTREKLFF
J gene: TRBJ1-5; V gene: TRBV5-1; CDR3 protein: CASSLAGQGNQPQHF
J gene: TRBJ2-5; V gene: TRBV7-8; CDR3 protein: CASSLFGEETQYF
J gene: TRBJ2-3; V gene: TRBV7-2; CDR3 protein: CASSPPTEIRQYF
J gene: TRBJ2-1; V gene: TRBV12-3/TRBV12-4; CDR3 protein: CASSFWQGGSNEQFF
J gene: TRBJ2-3; V gene: TRBV5-1; CDR3 protein: CATSPEGALTDTQYF
J gene: TRBJ2-3; V gene: TRBV9; CDR3 protein: CASTDSREGTQYF
J gene: TRBJ1-1; V gene: TRBV21-1; CDR3 protein: CASSNQGCLMNTEAFF
J gene: TRBJ2-5; V gene: TRBV27; CDR3 protein: CASRRQGKETQYF
J gene: TRBJ2-1; V gene: TRBV5-1; CDR3 protein: CASSQVQREQFF
J gene: TRBJ2-3; V gene: TRBV5-1; CDR3 protein: CASRDTASTDTQYF
J gene: TRBJ1-2; V gene: TRBV5-1; CDR3 protein: CASSLAGSDGYTF
J gene: TRBJ1-6; V gene: TRBV6-5; CDR3 protein: CASSYSGQGNSPLHF
J gene: TRBJ2-1; V gene: TRBV5-1; CDR3 protein: CASSLSLAGGPNEQFF
J gene: TRBJ2-3; V gene: TRBV9; CDR3 protein: CASSVYEADTQYF
J gene: TRBJ1-2; V gene: TRBV7-3; CDR3 protein: CASSPLRGRGYTF
J gene: TRBJ2-1; V gene: TRBV5-1; CDR3 protein: CASSLEGGRGGEQFF
J gene: TRBJ1-6; V gene: TRBV30; CDR3 protein: CAWSGEAGIYSPLHF
J gene: TRBJ2-7; V gene: TRBV4-1; CDR3 protein: CASSHNYEQYF
J gene: TRBJ2-1; V gene: TRBV15; CDR3 protein: CATSSSYNEQFF
J gene: TRBJ1-4; V gene: TRBV5-1; CDR3 protein: CASRPGTGAVNEKLFF
J gene: TRBJ1-1; V gene: TRBV19; CDR3 protein: CASSTWAAIKEAFF
J gene: TRBJ2-2; V gene: TRBV5-1; CDR3 protein: CASSTSPPGTGGSGELFF
J gene: TRBJ1-1; V gene: TRBV19; CDR3 protein: CASTPFAGRTEAFF
J gene: TRBJ1-1; V gene: TRBV5-1; CDR3 protein: CASSLGIRSTEAFF
J gene: TRBJ2-2; V gene: TRBV12-3/TRBV12-4; CDR3 protein: CASSLGQVTGELFF
J gene: TRBJ2-7; V gene: TRBV29-1; CDR3 protein: CSVDSGGYEQYF
J gene: TRBJ2-3; V gene: TRBV9; CDR3 protein: CASSVGSSVHTDTQYF
J gene: TRBJ2-4; V gene: TRBV11-2; CDR3 protein: CASSWGQGENIQYF
J gene: TRBJ1-4; V gene: TRBV7-9; CDR3 protein: CASSLDVGAKLFF
J gene: TRBJ2-7; V gene: TRBV10-3; CDR3 protein: CATRLEATEQYF
J gene: TRBJ2-2; V gene: TRBV5-1; CDR3 protein: CASSSRLAGGTSNTGELFF
J gene: TRBJ1-6; V gene: TRBV6-6; CDR3 protein: CASSGTGVPPLHF
J gene: TRBJ1-3; V gene: TRBV19; CDR3 protein: CASARTGSGNTIYF
J gene: TRBJ2-3; V gene: TRBV4-1; CDR3 protein: CASSQDSLAGKVYTQYF
J gene: TRBJ1-6; V gene: TRBV14; CDR3 protein: CASSQERVRNSPLHF
J gene: TRBJ2-5; V gene: TRBV5-1; CDR3 protein: CASSLDSGEETQYF
J gene: TRBJ1-1; V gene: TRBV5-1; CDR3 protein: CASSPGTAGNTEAFF